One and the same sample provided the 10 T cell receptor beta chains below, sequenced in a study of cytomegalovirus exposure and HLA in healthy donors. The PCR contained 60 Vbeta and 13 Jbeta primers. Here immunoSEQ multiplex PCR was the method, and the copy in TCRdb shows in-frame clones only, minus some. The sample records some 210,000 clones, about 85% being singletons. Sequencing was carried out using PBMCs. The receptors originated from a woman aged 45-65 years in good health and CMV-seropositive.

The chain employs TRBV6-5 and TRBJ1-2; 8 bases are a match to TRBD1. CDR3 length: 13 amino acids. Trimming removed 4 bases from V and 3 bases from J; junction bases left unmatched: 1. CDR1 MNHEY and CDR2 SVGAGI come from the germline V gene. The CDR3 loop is CASSSGQDYGYTF. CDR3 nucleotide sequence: TGTGCCAGCAGTTCGGGACAGGACTATGGCTACACCTTC.

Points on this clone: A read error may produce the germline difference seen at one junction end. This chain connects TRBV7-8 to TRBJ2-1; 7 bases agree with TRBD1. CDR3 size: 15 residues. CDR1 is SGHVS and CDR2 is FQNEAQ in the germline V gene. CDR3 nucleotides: TGTGCCAGCAGCGTAACCGGGACAGCCTATAATGAGCAGTTCTTC. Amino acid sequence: CASSVTGTAYNEQFF.

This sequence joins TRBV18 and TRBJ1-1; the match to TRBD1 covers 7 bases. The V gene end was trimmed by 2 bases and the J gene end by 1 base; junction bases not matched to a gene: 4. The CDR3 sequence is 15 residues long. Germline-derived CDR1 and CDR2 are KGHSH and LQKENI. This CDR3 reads CASSPSDRANTEAFF. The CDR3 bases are TGTGCCAGCTCACCATCAGACAGGGCGAACACTGAAGCTTTCTTT. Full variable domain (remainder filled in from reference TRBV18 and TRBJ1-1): NAGVMQNPRHLVRRRGQEARLRCSPMKGHSHVYWYRQLPEEGLKFMVYLQKENIIDESGMPKERFSAEFPKEGPSILRIQQVVRGDSAAYFCASSPSDRANTEAFFGQGTRLTVV.

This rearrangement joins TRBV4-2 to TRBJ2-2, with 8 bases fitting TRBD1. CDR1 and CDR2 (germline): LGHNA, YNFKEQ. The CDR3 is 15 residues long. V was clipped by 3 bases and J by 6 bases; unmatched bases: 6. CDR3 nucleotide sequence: TGTGCCAGCAGCCATAGACAGGGGCCATCCGGGGAGCTGTTTTTT. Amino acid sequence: CASSHRQGPSGELFF.

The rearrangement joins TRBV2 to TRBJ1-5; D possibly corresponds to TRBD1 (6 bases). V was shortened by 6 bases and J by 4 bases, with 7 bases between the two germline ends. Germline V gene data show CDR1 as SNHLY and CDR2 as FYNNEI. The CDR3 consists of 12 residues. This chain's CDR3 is CASRDRNQPQHF. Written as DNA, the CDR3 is TGTGCCAGCAGGGACAGAAATCAGCCCCAGCATTTT.

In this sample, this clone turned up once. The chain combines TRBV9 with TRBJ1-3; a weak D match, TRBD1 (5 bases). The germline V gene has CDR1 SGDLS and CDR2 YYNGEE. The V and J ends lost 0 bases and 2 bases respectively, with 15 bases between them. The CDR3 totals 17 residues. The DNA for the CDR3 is TGTGCCAGCAGCGTAGCGGCAGGGTTGAGCCCTGGAAACACCATATATTTT. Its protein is CASSVAAGLSPGNTIYF.

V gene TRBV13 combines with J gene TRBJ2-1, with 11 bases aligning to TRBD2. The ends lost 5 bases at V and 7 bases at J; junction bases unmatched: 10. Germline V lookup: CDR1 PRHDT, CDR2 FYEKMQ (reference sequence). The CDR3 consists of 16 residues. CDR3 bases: TGTGCCAGCAGCCTGCGTAGCGGGGGGGCCAGAAATGAGCAGTTCTTC. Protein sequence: CASSLRSGGARNEQFF.

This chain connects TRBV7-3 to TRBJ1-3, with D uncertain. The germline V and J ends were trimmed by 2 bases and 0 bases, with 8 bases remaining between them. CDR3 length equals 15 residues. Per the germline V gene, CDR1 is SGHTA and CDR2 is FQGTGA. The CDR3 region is CASSLPRSSGNTIYF. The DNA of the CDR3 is TGTGCCAGCAGCTTACCGCGGTCCTCTGGAAACACCATATATTTT. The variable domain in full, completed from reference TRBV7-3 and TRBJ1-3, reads GAGVSQTPSNKVTEKGKYVELRCDPISGHTALYWYRQSLGQGPEFLIYFQGTGAADDSGLPNDRFFAVRPEGSVSTLKIQRTERGDSAVYLCASSLPRSSGNTIYFGEGSWLTVV.

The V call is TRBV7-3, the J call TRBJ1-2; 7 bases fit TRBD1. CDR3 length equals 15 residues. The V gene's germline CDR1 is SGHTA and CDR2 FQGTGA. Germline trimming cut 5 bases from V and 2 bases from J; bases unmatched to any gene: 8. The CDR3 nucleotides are TGTGCCAGCAGCCCCCAGGGGGGCATAAACTATGGCTACACCTTC. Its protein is CASSPQGGINYGYTF.

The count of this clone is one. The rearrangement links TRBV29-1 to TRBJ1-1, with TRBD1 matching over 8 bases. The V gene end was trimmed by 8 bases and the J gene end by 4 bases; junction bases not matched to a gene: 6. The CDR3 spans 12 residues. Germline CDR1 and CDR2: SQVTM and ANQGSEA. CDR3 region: CSTTGGATEAFF. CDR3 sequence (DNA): TGCAGCACCACAGGGGGTGCCACTGAAGCTTTCTTT.